The next 2 T cell receptor beta chains were all read from a single sample in a study of CD8 T cells in Susac syndrome. The authors reverse transcribed roughly 0.5 to 1 ug RNA with random hexamers. TCRdb used MiXCR to reprocess the immunoSEQ multiplex PCR reads, holding one entry per CDR3 protein. The table shows more than 130,000 distinct CDR3 sequences, with around 94% occurring only once. The sequenced sample consisted of CD8+ T cells from PBMCs. These receptors came from a human donor in good health.

The chain combines TRBV4-3 with TRBJ2-1; TRBD2 matches 7 bases. The CDR3 is made up of 16 amino acids. V was pared by 4 bases and J by 1 base, with 7 bases of the junction left unmatched. The germline CDR1 and CDR2 sequences are LGHNA and YSLEER. The CDR3 loop is CASSPDGGTSYNEQFF. CDR3 sequence (DNA): TGCGCCAGCAGCCCGGACGGGGGGACTTCCTACAATGAGCAGTTCTTC.

The rearrangement links TRBV4-2 to TRBJ2-1; 10 positions agree with TRBD2. V gave up 5 bases and J gave up 4 bases; unmatched junction bases: 5. Germline loops: CDR1 LGHNA, CDR2 YNFKEQ. The CDR3 runs 15 residues. The CDR3 nucleotides are TGTGCCAGCAGCACAGGACTAGCGGTGTACAATGAGCAGTTCTTC. Translating gives CASSTGLAVYNEQFF.